This T cell receptor (beta chain) was observed in a study of T-cell reconstitution after alpha-beta-depleted transplantation in children. V dropped 4 bases and J dropped 2; count of bases not matched to a gene: 10. The germline CDR1 and CDR2 sequences are KGHDR and SFDVKD. The CDR3 has 17 amino acids. To note about this clonotype: Its specificity is not known.

As it was prepared, the TCRbeta library received unique molecular identifiers. TCRdb ran MiXCR on the PCR reads and lists one entry per CDR3 protein. The data show about 300,000 distinct CDR3 sequences, almost 8% seen once. Study results and limitations: Expanded graft clones, several hundred of them, were reportedly the source of alpha-beta T cells about two months after transplant. Once a year had passed after transplant, T-cell counts and diversity came mostly from newly produced T cells. For some patients, TCRbeta diversity was high at day 60 because of recipient T cells and thymic progenitors that survived.

V gene TRBV24-1 combines with J gene TRBJ1-5; the match to TRBD1 covers 7 bases. The input for sequencing was peripheral blood, taken 360 days after TCRalphabeta/CD19-depleted stem cell transplant. The sequence was collected from a female patient aged 2 to 10 who had a stem cell transplant for Fanconi anemia, so the T cells may come from the graft donor. The CDR3 loop is CATSEPIRGYGNQPQHF. In DNA form, the CDR3 reads TGTGCCACCAGTGAACCTATCAGGGGGTATGGCAATCAGCCCCAGCATTTT.